A selection of T cell receptor beta chains follows, all from one sample in a study of blood T cell repertoires in COVID-19. The protocol was immunoSEQ multiplex PCR, while the TCRdb copy is restricted to in-frame clones and leaves out a portion. The sample consists of more than 85,000 clones, over 70% of them appearing once. Sequenced material: peripheral blood. All receptors derive from a woman between 50 and 59 years old with acute or convalescent COVID-19. CDR3s include the opening cysteine and the closing phenylalanine or tryptophan. A D gene is named only where the DNA matches it firmly. The size of a clone is reported for some rows only, either as once, few or many, or as a class for expanded clones.

abundance | j_gene | v_gene | d_gene | CDR3aa | CDR3nt
few | TRBJ1-6 | TRBV11-2 | - | CASSQSSIYNSPLHF | TGTGCCAGCAGCCAGTCCTCCATCTATAATTCACCCCTCCACTTT
once | TRBJ2-3 | TRBV10-3 | TRBD1 | CAISVDRGRDTQYF | TGTGCCATCAGTGTCGACAGGGGGAGAGATACGCAGTATTTT
- | TRBJ2-5 | TRBV27 | - | CASGEWETQYF | TGTGCCAGCGGAGAATGGGAGACCCAGTACTTC
- | TRBJ1-1 | TRBV2 | TRBD1 | CASSQGENTEAFF | TGTGCCAGCAGTCAGGGGGAGAACACTGAAGCTTTCTTT
- | TRBJ2-3 | TRBV15 | TRBD2 | CATSRDPGGTDTQYF | TGTGCCACCAGCAGAGACCCGGGGGGTACAGATACGCAGTATTTT
- | TRBJ2-5 | TRBV4-2 | TRBD2 | CASSQDPGLASETQYF | TGTGCCAGCAGTCAAGACCCGGGACTAGCGAGCGAGACCCAGTACTTC
few | TRBJ1-1 | TRBV7-2 | - | CASSSIPGNTEAFF | TGTGCCAGCAGCTCAATACCAGGGAACACTGAAGCTTTCTTT
- | TRBJ1-5 | TRBV12-3/TRBV12-4 | - | CASRPTWNQPQHF | TGTGCCAGCCGCCCTACTTGGAATCAGCCCCAGCATTTT
- | TRBJ1-6 | TRBV6-5 | TRBD1 | CASTLDRGNSPLHF | TGTGCCAGCACCTTGGACAGGGGAAATTCACCCCTCCACTTT
- | TRBJ1-6 | TRBV25-1 | - | CASMGGGGYNSPLHF | TGTGCCAGCATGGGGGGGGGAGGATATAATTCACCCCTCCACTTT
- | TRBJ2-7 | TRBV5-1 | TRBD1 | CASSGGGTGRYEQYF | TGCGCCAGCAGCGGGGGGGGGACAGGGCGCTACGAGCAGTACTTC
- | TRBJ2-5 | TRBV20-1 | - | CSASWEDSRQTQYF | TGCAGTGCTAGTTGGGAGGACTCCAGGCAGACCCAGTACTTC
- | TRBJ2-5 | TRBV2 | TRBD1 | CASPGQGNQETQYF | TGTGCCAGCCCCGGACAGGGGAACCAAGAGACCCAGTACTTC
many | TRBJ2-6 | TRBV4-1 | - | CASSQDRNSGANVLTF | TGCGCCAGCAGCCAAGACAGAAACTCTGGGGCCAACGTCCTGACTTTC
- | TRBJ2-3 | TRBV28 | - | CASSLDGSTDTQYF | TGTGCCAGCAGTCTAGACGGAAGCACAGATACGCAGTATTTT
- | TRBJ1-1 | TRBV4-2 | - | CASSQPPGIQGSTEAFF | TGTGCCAGCAGCCAACCACCCGGTATTCAGGGGAGCACTGAAGCTTTCTTT
- | TRBJ1-5 | TRBV19 | - | CASHGGGGIQHF | TGTGCCAGCCACGGGGGAGGAGGGATCCAGCATTTT
- | TRBJ2-3 | TRBV12-3/TRBV12-4 | - | CASSLGADTQYF | TGTGCCAGCAGTTTGGGGGCCGATACGCAGTATTTT
few | TRBJ1-4 | TRBV15 | - | CATSRDPSGKNEKLFF | TGTGCCACCAGCAGAGATCCTTCGGGGAAAAATGAAAAACTGTTTTTT
- | TRBJ1-1 | TRBV2 | TRBD1 | CASSWGQGRAEAFF | TGTGCCAGCAGTTGGGGACAGGGACGGGCTGAAGCTTTCTTT
- | TRBJ1-6 | TRBV9 | - | CASSSLGSSPLHF | TGTGCCAGCAGCTCTTTGGGGAGTTCACCCCTCCACTTT
- | TRBJ2-5 | TRBV9 | TRBD1 | CASSSRGTEETQYF | TGTGCCAGCAGCTCGCGAGGGACAGAGGAGACCCAGTACTTC
- | TRBJ2-7 | TRBV27 | - | CASRRDEQYF | TGTGCCAGCAGGAGGGACGAGCAGTACTTC
- | TRBJ1-3 | TRBV5-1 | - | CASSLTTGPSGNTIYF | TGCGCCAGCAGCTTGACGACAGGACCCTCTGGAAACACCATATATTTT
- | TRBJ2-1 | TRBV15 | - | CATSRDGGKYNEQFF | TGTGCCACCAGCAGAGATGGCGGGAAGTACAATGAGCAGTTCTTC
- | TRBJ1-3 | TRBV7-2 | TRBD1 | CASSLEQGPGGNTIYF | TGTGCCAGCAGCTTAGAACAGGGGCCGGGAGGAAACACCATATATTTT
- | TRBJ2-7 | TRBV28 | TRBD1 | CASSSPGDRGDEQYF | TGTGCCAGCAGCTCCCCCGGGGACAGGGGAGACGAGCAGTACTTC
- | TRBJ2-5 | TRBV6-5 | TRBD2 | CASSPLTSGGETQYF | TGTGCCAGCAGTCCACTGACTAGCGGGGGGGAGACCCAGTACTTC
- | TRBJ1-6 | TRBV5-6 | - | CASSLVDSPNSPLHF | TGTGCCAGCAGCTTGGTGGACAGCCCCAATTCACCCCTCCACTTT
- | TRBJ1-1 | TRBV5-1 | - | CASSLGSTVNTEAFF | TGCGCCAGCAGCTTGGGAAGTACAGTGAACACTGAAGCTTTCTTT
- | TRBJ2-1 | TRBV19 | TRBD2 | CASSIGGISYNEQFF | TGTGCCAGTAGTATCGGGGGGATCTCCTACAATGAGCAGTTCTTC
- | TRBJ1-2 | TRBV3-1/TRBV3-2 | - | CASSQGPGASYGYTF | TGTGCCAGCAGCCAAGGACCAGGGGCGAGCTATGGCTACACCTTC